This T cell receptor (beta chain) came from a study of blood T cell repertoires in COVID-19. Study-level background: Whether acute or convalescent, the COVID-19 samples came from the United States, Italy and Spain.

TCRdb keeps only in-frame clones here, not all; method: immunoSEQ multiplex PCR. The sample yields some 250,000 clones, around 87% seen once. The V end lost 6 bases, the J end lost 13 bases, and 25 bases lay between the germline ends. Germline CDR1 is LNHDA and CDR2 is SQIVND (reference sequence). The CDR3 length is 15 residues. This receptor was identified in a man in his sixties who had recovered from COVID-19. The V call is TRBV19, the J call TRBJ1-5, with D unclear. Source material: peripheral blood. The CDR3 sequence: CASSPVSLPRELQHF. In nucleotides, the CDR3 is TGTGCCAGTAGCCCTGTTTCCCTCCCTCGGGAATTGCAGCATTTT.